The clone carrying this T cell receptor (beta chain) came up many times. Its antigen is undetermined. The junction does not match germline at one end; this may be a read error. A process of 5'RACE template switching, which added a universal primer site and UMIs, was used to make TCR cDNA. TCRdb processed the 5' RACE reads anew with MiXCR; each CDR3 protein has one entry. The sample shows some 500,000 distinct CDR3 sequences, approximately 15% of them seen only once. These data belong to a study of T cells after yellow fever vaccination. General observations from the study: Among primary-vaccination clones, most reappeared after the booster, at 96% for CD4 and more than 75% for CD8. Clonotype sharing between CD4 and CD8 compartments was small. Faster peaking, at day 5 versus 15, marked a secondary response that was weaker.

Per the germline V gene, CDR1 is LNHDA and CDR2 is SQIVND (reference sequence). This CDR3 spans 14 amino acids. The receptor comes from a young man who received the YFV17D yellow fever vaccine. V and J are TRBV19 and TRBJ2-2; the D is unclear. The sample here was PBMCs, taken on the day of the yellow fever booster vaccination. CDR3 nucleotides: TGTGCCAGTACTATAAGTTCGGGCACCGGGGAGCTGTTTTTT. Protein sequence: CASTISSGTGELFF. The full variable domain, its missing parts supplied by reference TRBV19 and TRBJ2-2, is DGGITQSPKYLFRKEGQNVTLSCEQNLNHDAMYWYRQDPGQGLRLIYYSQIVNDFQKGDIAEGYSVSREKKESFPLTVTSAQKNPTAFYLCASTISSGTGELFFGEGSRLTVL.